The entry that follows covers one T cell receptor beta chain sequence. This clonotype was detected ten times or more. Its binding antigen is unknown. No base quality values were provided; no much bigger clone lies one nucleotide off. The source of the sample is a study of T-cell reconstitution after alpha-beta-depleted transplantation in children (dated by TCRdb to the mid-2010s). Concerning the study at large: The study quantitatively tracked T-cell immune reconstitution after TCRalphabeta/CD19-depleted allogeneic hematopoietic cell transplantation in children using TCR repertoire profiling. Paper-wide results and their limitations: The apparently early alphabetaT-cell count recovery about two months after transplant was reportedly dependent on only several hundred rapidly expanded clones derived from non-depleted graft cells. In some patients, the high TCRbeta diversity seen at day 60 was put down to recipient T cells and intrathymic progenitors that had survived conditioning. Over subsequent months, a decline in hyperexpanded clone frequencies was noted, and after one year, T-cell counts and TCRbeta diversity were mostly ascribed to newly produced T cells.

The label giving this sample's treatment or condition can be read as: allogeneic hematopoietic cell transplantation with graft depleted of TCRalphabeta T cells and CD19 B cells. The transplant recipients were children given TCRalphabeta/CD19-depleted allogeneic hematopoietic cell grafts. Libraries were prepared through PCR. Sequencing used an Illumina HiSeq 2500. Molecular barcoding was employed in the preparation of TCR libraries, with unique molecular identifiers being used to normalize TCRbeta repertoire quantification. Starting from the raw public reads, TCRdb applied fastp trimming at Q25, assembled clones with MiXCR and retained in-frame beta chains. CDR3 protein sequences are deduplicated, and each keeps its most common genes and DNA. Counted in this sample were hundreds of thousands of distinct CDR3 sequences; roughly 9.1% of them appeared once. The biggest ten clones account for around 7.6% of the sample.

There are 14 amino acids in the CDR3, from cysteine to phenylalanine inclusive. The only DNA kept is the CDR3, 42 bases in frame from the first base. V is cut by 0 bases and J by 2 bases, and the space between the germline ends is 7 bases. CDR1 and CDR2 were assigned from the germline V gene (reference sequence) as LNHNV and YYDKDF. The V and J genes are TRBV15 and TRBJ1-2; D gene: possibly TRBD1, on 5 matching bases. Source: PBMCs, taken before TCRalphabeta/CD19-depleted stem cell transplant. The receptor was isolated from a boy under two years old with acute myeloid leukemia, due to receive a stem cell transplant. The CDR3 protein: CATSRDPGNYGYTF. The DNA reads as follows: TGTGCCACCAGCAGAGATCCAGGGAACTATGGCTACACCTTC.